The T cell receptor beta chain described here comes from a study of read filtering for tumor transcriptome and immune sequencing. In this sample, this clonotype turned up many times. The CDR3 is 15 residues long. After removal of 2 bases from V and 4 bases from J, the junction contained 4 bases not matched to a gene. CDR1 and CDR2 from the germline V gene are MDHEN and SYDVKM. The library was built from around 0.4 ug RNA with molecular barcoded adaptors for alpha/delta and beta/gamma chains. TCRdb itself ran the reads through MiXCR, one entry per CDR3 protein. The sample lists fewer than 90,000 distinct CDR3 sequences, approximately 13% seen once, with 14% to 15% in the top ten.

This sequence joins TRBV28 and TRBJ2-5; 10 bases line up with TRBD1. The clonotype comes from a donor at least 40 years old with multiple myeloma. Sequenced: a population of CD138-negative cells sorted from bone marrow. The CDR3 nucleotides are TGTGCCAGCAGTTTACCGACAGGGGGCCGAGAGACCCAGTACTTC. Translation: CASSLPTGGRETQYF.